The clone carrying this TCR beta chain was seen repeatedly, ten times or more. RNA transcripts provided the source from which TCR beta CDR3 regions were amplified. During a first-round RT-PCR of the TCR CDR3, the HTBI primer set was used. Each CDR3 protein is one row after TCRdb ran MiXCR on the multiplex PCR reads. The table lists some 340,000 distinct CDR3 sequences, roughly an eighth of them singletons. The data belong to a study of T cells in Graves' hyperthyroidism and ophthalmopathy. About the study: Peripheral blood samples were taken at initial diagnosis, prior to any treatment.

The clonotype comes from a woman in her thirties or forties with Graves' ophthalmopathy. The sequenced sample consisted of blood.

Here the CDR3 reads CASSLEPGIGGYTF. The CDR3 DNA reads as TGTGCCAGCAGCTTAGAGCCAGGAATTGGTGGCTACACCTTC. The J gene is TRBJ1-2, the V gene TRBV7-8, with D unresolved. The CDR3 extends over 14 amino acids. CDR1 and CDR2 (germline): SGHVS, FQNEAQ. V was shortened by 1 base and J by 7 bases, with 13 bases between the two germline ends.